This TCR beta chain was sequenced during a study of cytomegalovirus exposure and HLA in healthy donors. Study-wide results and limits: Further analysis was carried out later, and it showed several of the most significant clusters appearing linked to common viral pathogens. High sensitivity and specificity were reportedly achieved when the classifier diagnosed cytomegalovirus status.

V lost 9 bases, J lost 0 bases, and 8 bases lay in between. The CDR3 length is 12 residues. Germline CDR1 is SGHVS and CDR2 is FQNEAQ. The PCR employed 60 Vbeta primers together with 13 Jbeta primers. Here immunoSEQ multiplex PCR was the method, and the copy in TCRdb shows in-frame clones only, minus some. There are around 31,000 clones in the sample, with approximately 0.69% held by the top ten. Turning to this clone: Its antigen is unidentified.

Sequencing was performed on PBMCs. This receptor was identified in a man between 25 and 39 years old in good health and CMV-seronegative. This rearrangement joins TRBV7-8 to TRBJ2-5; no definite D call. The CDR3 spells CASNRDQETQYF. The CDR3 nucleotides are TGTGCCAGTAACAGAGACCAAGAGACCCAGTACTTC.